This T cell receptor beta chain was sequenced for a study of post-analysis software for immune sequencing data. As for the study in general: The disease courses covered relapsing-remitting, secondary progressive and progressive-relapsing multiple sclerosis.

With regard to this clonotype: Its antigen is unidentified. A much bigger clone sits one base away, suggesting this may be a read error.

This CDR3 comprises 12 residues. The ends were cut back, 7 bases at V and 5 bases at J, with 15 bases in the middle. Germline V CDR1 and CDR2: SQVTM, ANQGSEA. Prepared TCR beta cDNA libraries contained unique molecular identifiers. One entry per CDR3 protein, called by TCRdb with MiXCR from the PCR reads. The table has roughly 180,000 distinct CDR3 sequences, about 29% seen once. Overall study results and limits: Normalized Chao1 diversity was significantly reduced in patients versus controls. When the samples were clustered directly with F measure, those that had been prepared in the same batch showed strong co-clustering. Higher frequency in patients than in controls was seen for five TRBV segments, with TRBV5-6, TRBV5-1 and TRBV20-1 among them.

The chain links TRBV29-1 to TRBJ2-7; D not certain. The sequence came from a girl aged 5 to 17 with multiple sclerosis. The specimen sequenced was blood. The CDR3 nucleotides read TGCAGCGCGGTTACCCCTGGGCACGAGCAGTACTTC. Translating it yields CSAVTPGHEQYF.